The T cell receptor beta chain described here comes from a study of T cell responses to AZD1222 COVID-19 vaccine. Broader study findings: At 160-218 and 743-854, vaccine-associated CD4 TCRs were dominant, and they spanned spike. Among those given AZD1222, only five or six were seropositive at baseline. When two AZD1222 doses had been given, Spike-specific TCR breadth and depth rose.

Assay used: immunoSEQ multiplex PCR; TCRdb lists only in-frame clones, some missing. The sample lists about 83,000 clones, 91% occurring once. The analysis combined second doses at about 4 or about 12 weeks. Points on this clone: Its antigen is not identified.

This specimen was peripheral blood, taken 28 days after the second AZD1222 dose. The TCR comes from an adult who received the AZD1222 COVID-19 vaccine.

The CDR3 loop reads CASSQGQGRTEAFF. The DNA of the CDR3 is TGTGCCAGCAGCCAGGGACAGGGGCGGACTGAAGCTTTCTTT. V is TRBV6-4 and J is TRBJ1-1, with 10 bases matching TRBD1. CDR1 MRHNA and CDR2 SNTAGT come from the germline V gene. This CDR3 has 14 residues. J was trimmed by 5 bases and V by 6 bases; bases with no gene match: 6.